The sequence of this T cell receptor (beta chain) was determined in a study of CXCR4 blockade with PD-1 therapy in pancreatic cancer (dated by TCRdb to between 2018 and 2021). With regard to the full study: Multiplex immunohistochemistry and TCRbeta immunosequencing of resected pancreatic ductal adenocarcinoma were combined in the study with ex vivo slice culture in which PD-1 and CXCR4 blockade were tested. To assess intratumoral heterogeneity, two geographically distinct regions from each of a handful of tumors were TCR-sequenced.

The germline V gene provides CDR1 MNHGY and CDR2 SAAAGT. Trimming accounts for 11 bases at V and 0 bases at J, while the number of junction bases matched to no gene is 7. Inclusive of the bounding cysteine and phenylalanine, the CDR3 is 13 residues long. CDR3 DNA is the only sequence kept; it has 39 bases, read in frame from the first base. On this clone: It lacks a known antigen. No base quality information exists; no much larger clone differs at one position.

Summary of the overall study and its limitations: Although tumors showed clonal expansion, with a mean productive clonality of about 0.15 compared with 0.045 to 0.05 in healthy blood, clonality was not correlated with survival. Only TCRbeta chains were sequenced, so true antigen-specificity overlap of convergent dominant clones remained unconfirmed pending paired alpha-beta single-cell sequencing. A strong correlation was found between the frequency of an amino acid clone and the number of distinct nucleotide rearrangements encoding that clone, which suggests convergent selection driven by common tumor antigens.

The archived tumor blocks were obtained from patients to whom no neoadjuvant therapy had been administered before resection. In the preserved-tissue arm, the study used 30 surgical resection samples taken from more than 20 pancreatic ductal adenocarcinoma patients who had not previously been treated. DNA for the resection arm was extracted from ten 5-micron curls of FFPE tumor cut next to the multiplex immunohistochemistry slide. Using the immunoSEQ Assay at Adaptive Biotechnologies, the researchers immunosequenced TCRbeta CDR3 regions from the extracted DNA. As for how the authors treated the data: To quantify the absolute abundance of each unique TCRbeta CDR3, sequences were collapsed and filtered. Clonality, calculated using only productive in-frame rearrangements, was defined as 1 minus Pielou's evenness. Regional overlap was measured by following the top 100 nucleotide rearrangements across paired samples, and the Morisita index was used to compare paired samples with unrelated samples. The immunoSEQ Rearrangement Details tool was used to assess whether nucleotide rearrangements converged onto identical amino acid sequences. TCRdb took this table from immuneACCESS and kept in-frame rearrangements with V and J called. Such tables lack part of the clones; where checked against another copy, unresolved V genes explain under half of the gap, and the rest is unexplained. D and trimming come from the DNA, and the V and J calls and clone size come from that table. The sample includes some 1,800 clones, with about two fifths observed a single time. About 15% of the sample belongs to the ten largest clones.

This sequence was found in a human donor with pancreatic ductal adenocarcinoma. Rearrangement joined TRBV6-8 to TRBJ2-7, and 7 bases in between align with TRBD1. Material: tumor tissue. CDR3 reads: CAAMDRTSYEQYF. The bases are TGTGCCGCGATGGACAGGACCTCCTACGAGCAGTACTTC.